What follows are 22 T cell receptor beta chains derived from one specimen sequenced in a study of naive and memory T cell subsets. The SP2 primer and nested alpha and beta constant region primers amplified ligated cDNA in four rounds. TCRdb re-called the 5' RACE reads through MiXCR, storing one row per CDR3 protein. The sample lists roughly 56,000 distinct CDR3 sequences, 7.2% occurring once. The library had UMIs added by 3' ligation of an oligonucleotide to TCR cDNA. All receptors derive from a male donor in good health.

The genes are TRBV5-5 and TRBJ2-3, with TRBD2 matching 12 bases. The CDR3 is 16 amino acids. Germline CDR1 reads SGHKS; CDR2 reads YYEKEE (reference sequence). Trimming cost V 2 bases and J 3 bases; bases outside gene matches: 4. Written as DNA, the CDR3 is TGTGCCAGCAGCTTCCGACTAGCGGGGGATACAGATACGCAGTATTTT. Its translation: CASSFRLAGDTDTQYF. Based on the CDR3 plus reference TRBV5-5 and TRBJ2-3, the full variable domain is DAGVTQSPTHLIKTRGQQVTLRCSPISGHKSVSWYQQVLGQGPQFIFQYYEKEERGRGNFPDRFSARQFPNYSSELNVNALLLGDSALYLCASSFRLAGDTDTQYFGPGTRLTVL.

This clonotype has at least ten counts. This chain uses TRBV12-3 or TRBV12-4 with TRBJ1-2; D perhaps matches TRBD1 (5 bases). CDR3 size: 13 residues. V shed 6 bases and J shed 4 bases, with 12 bases lying between them. The CDR3, as DNA: TGTGCCAGCAGCTCGACCGGGGGCTATGGCTACACCTTC. Translating it yields CASSSTGGYGYTF.

This clonotype was observed a few times. The chain combines TRBV5-1 with TRBJ1-2; D might be TRBD1 (5 bases). V was shortened by 2 bases and J by 4 bases, with 12 bases between the two germline ends. CDR3 size: 14 residues. Germline V gene data show CDR1 as SGHRS and CDR2 as YFSETQ. The CDR3 loop is CASSFSGTSYGYTF. The CDR3 coding sequence is TGCGCCAGCAGCTTTTCAGGGACTAGCTATGGCTACACCTTC.

This clonotype was counted a few times. V usage is TRBV29-1 and J usage is TRBJ2-7; 10 bases line up with TRBD1. The CDR3 covers 15 residues. V trimming: 1 base; J trimming: 5 bases; junction bases outside the gene matches: 8. Germline V gene sequence: CDR1 SQVTM, CDR2 ANQGSEA. The CDR3 is CSVEGSGTGVDEQYF. The DNA of the CDR3 is TGCAGCGTTGAAGGTTCCGGGACAGGGGTCGACGAGCAGTACTTC.

The CDR3 nucleotides read TGTGCCAGCAGTTTAAGCGGACGCCCGAGGACAGATACGCAGTATTTT. This translates into CASSLSGRPRTDTQYF. The chain carries TRBV28 and TRBJ2-3, with a tentative D call TRBD2 (5 bases). The CDR3 spans 16 residues. With 2 bases removed from V and 3 bases from J, the gap between germline ends came to 15 bases. Germline CDR1 is MDHEN and CDR2 is SYDVKM.

This clonotype was detected ten times or more. The CDR3 DNA reads TGTGCCAGCAGCCGGGGCATGGGACAGGGTAATAGGAATGAGCAGTTCTTC. It encodes CASSRGMGQGNRNEQFF. This sequence joins TRBV11-2 and TRBJ2-1; 9 bases agree with TRBD1. Germline V gives CDR1 SGHAT, CDR2 FQNNGV. The junction had 15 bases not matched to a gene; V was cut back by 5 bases and J by 7 bases. The CDR3 consists of 17 residues.

The V gene is TRBV27, the J gene TRBJ1-1; maybe TRBD1 (5 bases). This CDR3 contains 12 residues. Germline values: CDR1 MNHEY, CDR2 SMNVEV (reference sequence). V was shortened by 5 bases and J by 8 bases, with 12 bases between the two germline ends. The CDR3: CASSGRGVEAFF. CDR3 sequence (DNA): TGTGCCAGCAGTGGCCGGGGGGTCGAAGCTTTCTTT.

J is TRBJ2-5 and V is TRBV7-9; 14 bases fit TRBD2. The germline V gene has CDR1 SEHNR and CDR2 FQNEAQ (reference sequence). Germline trimming cut 5 bases from V and 4 bases from J; bases unmatched to any gene: 12. The CDR3 is 18 residues long. This CDR3 is CASSPRLAGGPEPETQYF. CDR3 coding DNA: TGTGCCAGCAGCCCACGACTAGCGGGAGGGCCAGAGCCAGAGACCCAGTACTTC.

This clonotype showed up many times. The chain has TRBV6-4 and TRBJ2-1; 8 nucleotides line up with TRBD2. The CDR3 has 16 residues. Losses at the gene ends were 2 bases for V and 0 bases for J; bases not matched to a gene: 3. Germline CDR1 and CDR2: MRHNA and SNTAGT. The CDR3 DNA follows: TGTGCCAGCAGTGACGGGGGGACTAGCTCCTACAATGAGCAGTTCTTC. Amino acid sequence: CASSDGGTSSYNEQFF.

V is TRBV28 and J is TRBJ2-4; D remains unclear. This CDR3 spans 13 amino acids. V lost 3 bases and J 4 bases, leaving 7 bases between the germline ends. From germline, CDR1 is MDHEN and CDR2 SYDVKM. This CDR3 reads CASSLSVKNIQYF. The CDR3 DNA sequence: TGTGCCAGCAGTTTGTCGGTTAAAAACATTCAGTACTTC. Variable domain in full (rest from reference TRBV28 and TRBJ2-4): DVKVTQSSRYLVKRTGEKVFLECVQDMDHENMFWYRQDPGLGLRLIYFSYDVKMKEKGDIPEGYSVSREKKERFSLILESASTNQTSMYLCASSLSVKNIQYFGAGTRLSVL.

The chain links TRBV5-1 to TRBJ1-1, with 7 bases aligning to TRBD1. The CDR3 spans 14 residues. V lost 4 bases to trimming and J lost 4 bases; unmatched junction nucleotides: 7. CDR1 SGHRS and CDR2 YFSETQ come from the germline V gene. CDR3 DNA sequence: TGCGCCAGCAGCCTTTCAGGGGGAAGCACTGAAGCTTTCTTT. It specifies CASSLSGGSTEAFF.

This clonotype was counted ten times or more. The chain links TRBV5-1 to TRBJ2-7; maybe TRBD2 (6 bases). Germline values: CDR1 SGHRS, CDR2 YFSETQ. This CDR3 comprises 14 residues. Trimming took 3 bases from V and 3 from J, leaving 13 bases between them. The CDR3 region has the DNA TGCGCCAGCAGCTACCGTAAGGGAGGCTACGAGCAGTACTTC. Protein sequence: CASSYRKGGYEQYF.

At least ten counts were recorded for this clonotype. V and J are TRBV20-1 and TRBJ2-5, with D unresolved. This CDR3 has 11 residues. V lost 5 bases and J lost 1, with 5 bases in between. Germline V CDR1 and CDR2: DFQATT, SNEGSKA (reference sequence). As DNA, the CDR3 is TGCAGTGCTTGGACCCAAGAGACCCAGTACTTC. It is translated as CSAWTQETQYF.

This chain joins TRBV29-1 and TRBJ2-3; a weak D match, TRBD2 (5 bases). The CDR3 loop spans 10 amino acids. V gave up 6 bases and J gave up 5 bases, with 6 bases separating them. The germline gives CDR1 SQVTM, CDR2 ANQGSEA. This CDR3 is CSVGGDTQYF. CDR3 nucleotides: TGCAGCGTAGGAGGAGATACGCAGTATTTT.

The chain employs TRBV4-1 and TRBJ2-5; 12 bases align to TRBD2. Germline assignment: CDR1 MGHRA and CDR2 YSYEKL. Trimming cost V 0 bases and J 4 bases; bases outside gene matches: 9. The CDR3 has 18 residues. In DNA form, the CDR3 reads TGCGCCAGCAGCCAAGAGGGCCTAGCGGGGGGGGCCACAGAGACCCAGTACTTC. It is translated as CASSQEGLAGGATETQYF.

The V gene is TRBV7-2, the J gene TRBJ1-5; perhaps TRBD1 as D (6 bases). Trimming pared 2 bases from V and 5 bases from J, leaving 10 bases between. Per the germline V gene, CDR1 is SGHTA and CDR2 is FQGNSA. There are 14 residues in the CDR3. The CDR3 loop reads CASSLLQGDQPQHF. In nucleotides, the CDR3 is TGTGCCAGCAGCTTACTACAGGGCGATCAGCCCCAGCATTTT.

This chain links TRBV27 with TRBJ2-3; D is ambiguous. The CDR3 runs to 13 residues. V dropped 1 base and J dropped 4 bases, with 6 bases sitting between them. Germline V CDR1 and CDR2: MNHEY, SMNVEV (reference sequence). As DNA, the CDR3 is TGTGCCAGCAGTTTATTACGGGCAGATACGCAGTATTTT. Translating it yields CASSLLRADTQYF.

In its sample, this clonotype was seen a few times. The V gene is TRBV4-2, the J gene TRBJ2-5, with D possibly matching TRBD2 (5 bases). V lost 0 bases and J lost 4, with 6 bases in between. CDR3 length: 13 residues. Germline V gene data show CDR1 as LGHNA and CDR2 as YNFKEQ. CDR3 in DNA: TGTGCCAGCAGCCAAGAAGCGGCAGAGACCCAGTACTTC. It codes for CASSQEAAETQYF.

The chain joins TRBV20-1 to TRBJ2-7; 10 positions match TRBD2. This CDR3 is built from 13 residues. J gave up 6 bases and V 5 bases, and 7 bases lay outside the gene matches. Germline lookup yields CDR1 DFQATT and CDR2 SNEGSKA (reference sequence). CDR3 residues: CSAARAGGGEQYF. CDR3 DNA sequence: TGCAGTGCTGCGCGAGCGGGAGGGGGCGAGCAGTACTTC.

This clonotype came up a few times. This chain joins TRBV5-1 and TRBJ1-2; D is possibly TRBD1 (5 bases). The CDR3 is made up of 14 amino acids. Germline CDR1 SGHRS, CDR2 YFSETQ. Trimming removed 0 bases from V and 7 bases from J, with 13 bases in between. CDR3 coding DNA: TGCGCCAGCAGCTTGGCGGGACTCGGGCTTGGCTACACCTTC. Translated: CASSLAGLGLGYTF.

This chain connects TRBV30 to TRBJ2-2; D possibly corresponds to TRBD2 (6 bases). The CDR3 sequence is 13 residues long. Trimming stripped 8 bases from V and 2 bases from J, with 12 bases between. Germline V gene lookup returns CDR1 GTSNPN and CDR2 SVGIG (reference sequence). CDR3 protein: CARKAGNTGELFF. The CDR3 DNA sequence: TGTGCCAGAAAAGCGGGCAACACCGGGGAGCTGTTTTTT.

This rearrangement joins TRBV19 to TRBJ2-5; TRBD1 matches at 7 bases. This CDR3 is built from 14 residues. Germline CDR1 and CDR2: LNHDA and SQIVND (reference sequence). The junction had 4 bases not matched to a gene; V was cut back by 4 bases and J by 2 bases. CDR3 protein: CASSKQGQQETQYF. The CDR3 DNA reads TGTGCCAGTAGTAAACAGGGACAGCAAGAGACCCAGTACTTC.